These T cell receptor beta chains were read from a single sample in a study of regulatory T cells in long-lasting Graves disease. TCRdb redid the calling of the multiplex PCR reads with MiXCR, one entry per CDR3 protein. The repertoire holds around 400,000 distinct CDR3 sequences, with around 16% as singletons. Source: peripheral blood mononuclear cells (PBMCs), taken at new diagnosis, from a patient treated with antithyroid drugs. These receptors were taken from a female donor with Graves disease. Each CDR3 is given with its conserved first and last residue. The D gene is left open where the match is weak. Rows may omit the clone size; those that give it use once, few, many or a size class.

d_call | j_call | v_call | clone_size | cdr3_nt | cdr3_aa
. | TRBJ2-1 | TRBV10-3 | many | TGTGCCATCAGTGAGCCAGGGGTCTCCTACAATGAGCAGTTCTTC | CAISEPGVSYNEQFF
TRBD2 | TRBJ2-1 | TRBV20-1 | many | TGCAGTGCTCAGGATATTAGCGGGACCTCCTACAATGAGCAGTTCTTC | CSAQDISGTSYNEQFF
. | TRBJ2-7 | TRBV29-1 | few | TGCAGCGTTGATTGGGGGACCGCCAGCTCCTACGAGCAGTACTTC | CSVDWGTASSYEQYF
. | TRBJ2-1 | TRBV20-1 | few | TGCAGTGCTGAAAGTTACAATGAGCAGTTCTTC | CSAESYNEQFF
. | TRBJ1-2 | TRBV15 | many | TGTGCCACCAGCGCCGAGGGGAACAGGGTGGGAGGAACCTATGGCTACACCTTC | CATSAEGNRVGGTYGYTF
. | TRBJ2-1 | TRBV6-2/TRBV6-3 | . | TGTGCCAGCAGTACTCGACGGGGGCTATTGGATGAGCAGTTCTTC | CASSTRRGLLDEQFF
. | TRBJ1-2 | TRBV6-1 | few | TGTGCCAGCAGTGATTCGGCAGGGGATGGCTACACCTTC | CASSDSAGDGYTF
TRBD2 | TRBJ2-7 | TRBV11-2 | . | TGTGCCAGTAGTATCCAAGCGGGAGTCTCCTACGAGCAGTACTTC | CASSIQAGVSYEQYF
. | TRBJ2-1 | TRBV11-2 | many | TGTGCCAGCAGTCCGACCCCTTTTAATAGCGGTTCCTACAATGAGCAGTTCTTC | CASSPTPFNSGSYNEQFF
TRBD2 | TRBJ2-2 | TRBV3-1 | few | TGTGCCAGCAGCTTCTGGACTAGCGGGGGGGGAAACACCGGGGAGCTGTTTTTT | CASSFWTSGGGNTGELFF
. | TRBJ2-5 | TRBV4-1 | many | TGCGCCAGCAGCCAAGTGGGGGGGCGGGTGACCCAGTACTTC | CASSQVGGRVTQYF
TRBD1 | TRBJ2-1 | TRBV28 | . | TGTGCCAGCAGTGGACAGGTTGCGGGTCCTTACAATGAGCAGTTCTTC | CASSGQVAGPYNEQFF
. | TRBJ1-4 | TRBV2 | many | TGTGCCAGCAGCCAGGGGAGGGTACGGGAAAAACTGTTTTTT | CASSQGRVREKLFF
. | TRBJ2-2 | TRBV28 | many | TGTGCCAGCAGTGTCACAGGGATCACCGGGGAGCTGTTTTTT | CASSVTGITGELFF
TRBD1 | TRBJ1-2 | TRBV3-1 | . | TGTGCCAGCAGCCAGATTCTCGGACAGGGGGCATATGGCTACACCTTC | CASSQILGQGAYGYTF
. | TRBJ2-1 | TRBV20-1 | many | TGCAGTGCCATTGGACAGACTAGCAACGCTGAGCAGTTCTTC | CSAIGQTSNAEQFF
. | TRBJ2-2 | TRBV5-1 | many | TGCGCCAGCAGCTTGGGCGGCCGTGGCACCGGGGAGCTGTTTTTT | CASSLGGRGTGELFF
TRBD1 | TRBJ1-6 | TRBV20-1 | few | TGCAGTGCTAGAGCCAGGGGGGGGGCGAACTTTAATAATTCACCCCTCCACTTT | CSARARGGANFNNSPLHF
. | TRBJ2-3 | TRBV6-1 | many | TGTGCCAGCAGTCGAACCACAGATACGCAGTATTTT | CASSRTTDTQYF
. | TRBJ1-4 | TRBV6-2/TRBV6-3 | many | TGTGCCAGCAGTTACTCGATTCGTTCGGGGCTTGGAGATGAAAAACTGTTTTTT | CASSYSIRSGLGDEKLFF
. | TRBJ2-6 | TRBV6-2/TRBV6-3 | few | TGTGCCAGCAGACACCTCATATCCTCTGGGGCCAACGTCCTGACTTTC | CASRHLISSGANVLTF
. | TRBJ2-1 | TRBV19 | once | TGTGCCAGTAGTCCTCCTGACCGAGACAATGGGCAGTTCTTC | CASSPPDRDNGQFF
. | TRBJ2-7 | TRBV7-9 | few | TGTGCCAGCAGCCCTGGTTTGGGGGGAGTAGGGGAGCAGTACTTC | CASSPGLGGVGEQYF
TRBD2 | TRBJ2-3 | TRBV28 | many | TGTGCCAGCGAGCGGGGGCTAGATACGCAGTATTTT | CASERGLDTQYF
TRBD2 | TRBJ2-1 | TRBV28 | many | TGTGCCAGCAGTTTAGGGACTAGCATCTACAATGAGCAGTTCTTC | CASSLGTSIYNEQFF
. | TRBJ2-5 | TRBV5-1 | many | TGCGCCAGCAGCTCGGATAGTGTTACCCAGTACTTC | CASSSDSVTQYF
. | TRBJ2-1 | TRBV7-3 | many | TGTGCCAGCAGCTTAAAGGTGGGGTGTTGTAGCCCTAGCCACAATGAGCAGTTCTTC | CASSLKVGCCSPSHNEQFF
TRBD2 | TRBJ2-1 | TRBV9 | . | TGTGCCAGCAAAGAAGGTAGCGGGGGGCTTAATGAGCAGTTCTTC | CASKEGSGGLNEQFF
. | TRBJ2-3 | TRBV5-1 | few | TGCGCCAGCAGCTTTTCCACCGGGGATACGCAGTATTTT | CASSFSTGDTQYF